This T cell receptor (beta chain) was recovered during a study of metastatic and nonmetastatic thyroid tumors. Overall study context: A comparison of repertoires was made across blood and tumor or nodule tissue from malignant and benign thyroid patients.

General observations from the study: Reported TCR beta diversity, measured in blood and tumor, was significantly higher for malignant thyroid tumors than for benign nodules.

With regard to this clone: Its cognate antigen is unknown.

Prior to thyroid surgery, none of the patients had received any treatment. TCRdb re-called the PCR reads through MiXCR. The table lists around 28,000 clones, 10% to 15% of them singletons. Germline V gene sequence: CDR1 SGHNT, CDR2 YYREEE (reference sequence). V lost 4 bases, J lost 4 bases, and 8 bases stayed unmatched. The CDR3 runs to 16 residues. The chain has TRBV5-4 and TRBJ2-5, with 12 bases that match TRBD2. This receptor was obtained from a female donor with papillary thyroid cancer or a benign thyroid nodule (not recorded which). Some clones in this sample may be carry-over from other donors' samples. What was sequenced was blood. The CDR3 region is CASSPTSGSPPETQYF. CDR3 DNA sequence: TGTGCCAGCAGCCCGACTAGCGGGAGCCCCCCAGAGACCCAGTACTTC.